This note documents a single T cell receptor (beta chain) sequence. Which antigen it targets is not known. Per-nucleotide qualities are absent, and no much larger clonotype sits a single base away. From the cysteine through the phenylalanine, the CDR3 covers 15 amino acids. The only DNA kept is the CDR3, 45 bases in frame from the first base. For CDR1 and CDR2, the germline V gene (reference sequence) lists SGHKS and YYEKEE. V is cut back by 4 bases and J by 4 bases, with 8 bases in the junction unmatched. This specimen belongs to a study of spatial heterogeneity in lung cancer (dated by TCRdb to about 2019). Study-level background: Donors were 72 patients with early-stage, untreated non-small cell lung cancer from the lung TRACERx cohort. Follow-up PBMC samples were sequenced whenever available, with a median time to follow-up of approximately 2 years after resection. Beta-chain transcripts were consistently detected in greater numbers than alpha-chain transcripts, which likely reflects a higher abundance of beta-chain transcripts. In the raw uncorrected reads, each unique combination of TCR and UMI appeared more than ten times on average. In non-small cell lung cancer, the study quantitatively compared TCR alpha and beta repertoires across several tumor regions, matched nontumor lung, and blood. Nonsynonymous mutation counts, determined by whole-exome sequencing of tumor tissue, were related to features of the TCR repertoire. At surgery, hundreds of tumor regions, approximately 64 matched nontumor lung samples and 56 PBMC samples were TCR-sequenced for both alpha and beta chains.

Results and caveats for the whole study, not just this receptor: Confirming at a functional level the hypothesis that regional TCRs recognize regional mutations was considered to require additional single-cell paired TCR alpha and beta sequencing. Only approximately 15 patients were included in the comparisons of baseline and follow-up blood repertoires. Ubiquitous expanded tumor TCRs showed up in blood more often at tumor resection than at routine follow-up.

The intended sense of this specimen's time point label: blood at routine non-recurrence follow-up after resection. Whole RNA extracted from tumor and nontumor lung tissue, or from cryopreserved PBMC samples, was used for TCR sequencing without cell sorting. Patients were selected for TCR sequencing only if sufficient RNA was available from at least two tumor regions. The library was generated by 5' RACE. The instrument given in TCRdb is NextSeq 500. In the TCR library protocol, a unique molecular identifier was attached to each TCR cDNA molecule so that PCR and sequencing errors could be corrected. The paper's processing steps were these. TCR identification, UMI-based error correction and CDR3 extraction were performed with Decombinator tools. Expanded TCRs were defined as those above a frequency of 2 per 1,000, corresponding to the top 1% of the tumor frequency distribution. Each repertoire was subsampled 100 times to 5,000 TCRs, after which Renyi diversity was computed with the R vegan package. To build CDR3 similarity networks, amino acid triplet string-kernel similarity was used, and CDR3s were connected when their pairwise similarity was above 0.82. The raw public data were reprocessed by TCRdb itself: fastp quality trimming at Q25, MiXCR clonotype calling, in-frame beta chains only. Records with the same CDR3 protein are collapsed into one entry carrying the most frequent genes and DNA. These V and J calls rely on TCRdb rather than the paper's analysis. The sample contains 20,000 or so distinct CDR3 sequences, less than 12% of them found a single time. Of the sample, about 38% is held by the ten largest clones.

The TCR comes from a female donor with early-stage non-small cell lung cancer. Sequences were derived from PBMCs, sampled at follow-up. Here the chain combines TRBV5-5 and TRBJ1-2; 9 middle bases align to TRBD1. CDR3 sequence: CASSQATTGGYGYTF. The bases read TGTGCCAGCAGCCAAGCCACGACAGGGGGCTATGGCTACACCTTC. With the portions outside the CDR3 filled from the reference TRBV5-5 and TRBJ1-2 genes, the complete variable region becomes DAGVTQSPTHLIKTRGQQVTLRCSPISGHKSVSWYQQVLGQGPQFIFQYYEKEERGRGNFPDRFSARQFPNYSSELNVNALLLGDSALYLCASSQATTGGYGYTFGSGTRLTVV.